This T cell receptor beta chain emerged from a study of early T cells in non-severe SARS-CoV-2 infection. In the study overall: Bulk RNA isolated from unsorted whole blood underwent sequencing; chains were not paired.

V dropped 7 bases and J dropped 3 bases, with 16 bases sitting between them. This CDR3 has 14 amino acids. Per the germline V gene, CDR1 is ENHRY and CDR2 is SYGVKD. Each single cDNA molecule received a unique molecular identifier. TCRdb reprocessed the 5' RACE reads via MiXCR and lists one record per CDR3 protein. The repertoire has tens of thousands of distinct CDR3 sequences, 11% to 15% of them found once; the top ten carry under 7.5%. This clonotype appeared a few times. The sample taken for sequencing was whole blood. This clonotype was sampled from an adult who was a healthcare worker with PCR-confirmed SARS-CoV-2 infection or an uninfected control (not recorded which). The chain is built from TRBV10-3 and TRBJ2-7; D assignment may be TRBD1 or TRBD2 (5 bases each). The CDR3 sequence: CAITAGTLSYEQYF. In DNA form, the CDR3 reads TGTGCCATCACCGCCGGGACCCTAAGCTACGAGCAGTACTTC.